This entry lists 27 T cell receptor beta chains sequenced from one sample in a study of blood T cell repertoires in COVID-19. The protocol was immunoSEQ multiplex PCR, while the TCRdb copy is restricted to in-frame clones and leaves out a portion. The table includes 300,000 to 400,000 clones, approximately 88% detected once. Sample: peripheral blood. These receptors were taken from a man younger than 40 with COVID-19, enrolled during active disease.

The count of this clone is one. The sample contains more than one DNA sequence encoding this CDR3. This sequence joins TRBV27 and TRBJ1-5; TRBD1 aligns across 9 bases. This CDR3 comprises 14 residues. J was trimmed by 4 bases and V by 2 bases; bases with no gene match: 0. Germline V CDR1 and CDR2: MNHEY, SMNVEV (reference sequence). The CDR3 DNA is TGTGCCAGCAGTTTAGGACAGGGGAATCAGCCCCAGCATTTT. This encodes CASSLGQGNQPQHF.

The chain has TRBV18 and TRBJ2-3; 8 bases match TRBD2. Germline-derived CDR1 and CDR2 are KGHSH and LQKENI. The ends lost 4 bases at V and 0 bases at J; junction bases unmatched: 6. This CDR3 has 16 amino acids. CDR3 region: CASSLRPGGSTDTQYF. For the CDR3, the DNA is TGTGCCAGCTCACTCCGTCCGGGAGGGAGCACAGATACGCAGTATTTT.

This clone occurred once. The V and J genes are TRBV6-2 or TRBV6-3 and TRBJ2-3; 7 bases match TRBD1. V gave up 4 bases and J gave up 1 base; unmatched junction bases: 5. Germline loops: CDR1 MNHEY, CDR2 SVGEGT. The CDR3 is made up of 15 amino acids. The DNA for the CDR3 is TGTGCCAGCAGTTGGACCGGGACAGGCACAGATACGCAGTATTTT. Protein product: CASSWTGTGTDTQYF.

The table lists this clone with a few counts. This rearrangement joins TRBV3-1 (or the pseudogene TRBV3-2) to TRBJ1-2; D might be TRBD1 (6 bases). The germline V gene has CDR1 LGHDT and CDR2 YNNKEL (reference sequence). Deletions cut 2 bases from V and 6 bases from J, with 13 bases between. The CDR3 has 14 residues. The CDR3 bases are TGTGCCAGCAGCCAAAGAACAGGGTACAATGGCTACACCTTC. Protein: CASSQRTGYNGYTF.

With regard to this clone: Since a much larger clone is just one base distant, this may be a read error. The J gene is TRBJ1-1, the V gene TRBV5-5, with a possible D match to TRBD1 (5 bases). The germline V and J ends were trimmed by 4 bases and 0 bases, with 13 bases remaining between them. The CDR3 covers 15 residues. Germline V CDR1 and CDR2: SGHKS, YYEKEE (reference sequence). CDR3 protein: CASSPRVTMNTEAFF. Here the CDR3 DNA reads TGTGCCAGCAGCCCCAGGGTCACCATGAACACTGAAGCTTTCTTT.

Only one count was recorded for this clone. The chain links TRBV6-5 to TRBJ1-6; TRBD1 matches 9 bases. The CDR3 is 16 residues long. The junction had 6 bases not matched to a gene; V was cut back by 4 bases and J by 5 bases. Per germline, CDR1 MNHEY and CDR2 SVGAGI. The CDR3 region has the DNA TGTGCCAGCAGTTTAGGGACAGGGACCAATAATTCACCCCTCCACTTT. Translation: CASSLGTGTNNSPLHF.

V and J are TRBV6-5 and TRBJ1-5, with 8 bases identical to TRBD1. There are 14 residues in the CDR3. V was pared by 5 bases and J by 3 bases, with 3 bases of the junction left unmatched. Germline V gives CDR1 MNHEY, CDR2 SVGAGI. The CDR3, as DNA: TGTGCCAGCAGTCGGACAGGGAACAATCAGCCCCAGCATTTT. Protein sequence: CASSRTGNNQPQHF.

V is TRBV27 and J is TRBJ1-2, with D unresolved. The CDR3 contains 15 residues. V gave up 3 bases and J gave up 3 bases, with 14 bases separating them. The germline V gene encodes CDR1 MNHEY and CDR2 SMNVEV (reference sequence). The CDR3 region is CASSLRSAIDYGYTF. The CDR3 DNA reads as TGTGCCAGCAGTTTGCGGAGTGCTATCGACTATGGCTACACCTTC.

The chain recombines TRBV3-1 (or the pseudogene TRBV3-2) with TRBJ1-1; TRBD1 might be the D (6 bases). Germline V CDR1 and CDR2: LGHDT, YNNKEL (reference sequence). V gave up 3 bases and J gave up 2 bases, with 10 bases separating them. The CDR3 has 14 amino acids. The CDR3 sequence: CASSHRQVNTEAFF. CDR3 in DNA: TGTGCCAGCAGCCACAGACAGGTTAACACTGAAGCTTTCTTT.

The rearrangement joins TRBV6-6 to TRBJ2-7; tentative D call: TRBD2 (6 bases). Trimming left V 2 bases short and J 3 bases short, with 11 bases between. Germline-derived CDR1 and CDR2 are MNHNY and SVGAGI (reference sequence). The CDR3 has 14 amino acids. As DNA, the CDR3 is TGTGCCAGCAGTTACGGGGCGGGGTACTACGAGCAGTACTTC. It encodes CASSYGAGYYEQYF.

This chain uses TRBV19 with TRBJ2-1, with D possibly TRBD2 on 5 matching bases. Germline V gene lookup returns CDR1 LNHDA and CDR2 SQIVND (reference sequence). With 7 bases removed from V and 2 bases from J, the gap between germline ends came to 9 bases. The CDR3 extends over 13 amino acids. CDR3 DNA: TGTGCCAGTACGCTTAGCGCCTACAATGAGCAGTTCTTC. Translated: CASTLSAYNEQFF. Full variable domain (remainder filled in from reference TRBV19 and TRBJ2-1): DGGITQSPKYLFRKEGQNVTLSCEQNLNHDAMYWYRQDPGQGLRLIYYSQIVNDFQKGDIAEGYSVSREKKESFPLTVTSAQKNPTAFYLCASTLSAYNEQFFGPGTRLTVL.

This sequence joins TRBV27 and TRBJ2-7; 11 nucleotides match TRBD1. The CDR3 contains 16 residues. Germline-derived CDR1 and CDR2 are MNHEY and SMNVEV (reference sequence). V lost 4 bases to trimming and J lost 3 bases; unmatched junction nucleotides: 8. CDR3 loop: CASSSLPGTGGYEQYF. CDR3 DNA sequence: TGTGCCAGCAGTTCCCTTCCCGGGACAGGGGGCTACGAGCAGTACTTC.

This sequence joins TRBV5-5 and TRBJ2-3, with a weak D call TRBD2 (5 bases). CDR1 and CDR2 (germline): SGHKS, YYEKEE (reference sequence). This CDR3 region has 15 residues. The germline V and J ends were trimmed by 4 bases and 10 bases, with 22 bases remaining between them. DNA of the CDR3: TGTGCCAGCAGCCCCACAAGGTTCGAGGGTGCGGCGCAGTATTTT. Translating gives CASSPTRFEGAAQYF.

The DNA of the CDR3 is TGTGCCTGGAGTGTCAGTTCTGGAAACACCATATATTTT. Translating gives CAWSVSSGNTIYF. The chain employs TRBV30 and TRBJ1-3; D is ambiguous. V lost 0 bases and J lost 1, with 4 bases in between. The CDR3 has 13 amino acids. In germline, CDR1 is GTSNPN, CDR2 SVGIG (reference sequence).

V and J are TRBV19 and TRBJ2-5, with no clear D. CDR1 is LNHDA, CDR2 SQIVND, per germline (reference sequence). The CDR3 spans 17 residues. The V and J ends lost 3 bases and 1 base respectively, with 18 bases between them. This CDR3 is CASSILFGGPSQETQYF. CDR3 nucleotides: TGTGCCAGTAGTATTTTGTTCGGTGGGCCCAGCCAAGAGACCCAGTACTTC.

The CDR3 DNA reads as TGTGCCAGCAGCTACGGACAGCAAAACATTCAGTACTTC. Translation gives CASSYGQQNIQYF. The chain uses TRBV5-5 and TRBJ2-4; D is possibly TRBD1 (6 bases). V lost 3 bases and J lost 5, with 9 bases in between. CDR3 length equals 13 residues. Germline V gene lookup returns CDR1 SGHKS and CDR2 YYEKEE (reference sequence).

This clone has a single count. The rearrangement links TRBV6-1 to TRBJ2-1; possible D gene TRBD1, 5 bases. The V and J ends lost 3 bases and 0 bases respectively, with 9 bases between them. Germline loops: CDR1 MNHNS, CDR2 SASEGT. This CDR3 is 15 amino acids long. The CDR3 DNA reads as TGTGCCAGCAGTGAGTACAGGAGCTCCTACAATGAGCAGTTCTTC. This gives the protein CASSEYRSSYNEQFF.

The chain is built from TRBV19 and TRBJ2-7; 8 bases line up with TRBD1. The CDR3 contains 14 residues. Unmatched junction bases numbered 9, after V lost 6 bases and J lost 5 bases. Germline V CDR1 and CDR2: LNHDA, SQIVND (reference sequence). CDR3 sequence reads: CASSRTGNSNEQYF. CDR3 DNA: TGTGCCAGTAGCCGGACAGGGAATAGCAACGAGCAGTACTTC.

The rearrangement links TRBV7-2 to TRBJ2-5; D gene ambiguous. Trimming left V 1 base short and J 7 bases short, with 7 bases between. Germline lookup yields CDR1 SGHTA and CDR2 FQGNSA. The CDR3 length is 12 residues. The CDR3 loop reads CASSLDSGTQYF. CDR3 bases: TGTGCCAGCAGCTTAGATTCCGGGACCCAGTACTTC.

This chain links TRBV5-1 with TRBJ2-1, with D possibly matching TRBD2 (7 bases). Trimming took off 1 base at V and 4 bases at J, with 18 bases between the two ends. Germline CDR1 reads SGHRS; CDR2 reads YFSETQ. The CDR3 is made up of 17 amino acids. The CDR3 coding sequence is TGCGCCAGCAGCTTGTCTTCGGGGGGCATGCCTTACAATGAGCAGTTCTTC. Its protein is CASSLSSGGMPYNEQFF.

The V gene is TRBV24-1, the J gene TRBJ2-1, with no clear D. The germline V gene encodes CDR1 KGHDR and CDR2 SFDVKD. Trimming took off 0 bases at V and 0 bases at J, with 11 bases between the two ends. The CDR3 totals 17 residues. The CDR3 region has the DNA TGTGCCACCAGTGATTTGCAATCGGCAGGCTCCTACAATGAGCAGTTCTTC. This translates into CATSDLQSAGSYNEQFF.

The V call is TRBV27, the J call TRBJ2-7, with 9 positions matching TRBD1. The CDR3 spans 15 residues. Trimming removed 5 bases from V and 3 bases from J; junction bases left unmatched: 8. Germline V gene sequence: CDR1 MNHEY, CDR2 SMNVEV (reference sequence). CDR3 DNA: TGTGCCAGCAGTCCCACTGGGACAGGGCTCTACGAGCAGTACTTC. Encoded protein: CASSPTGTGLYEQYF.

This rearrangement joins TRBV2 to TRBJ2-5; TRBD1 matches 9 bases. The CDR3 has 14 residues. Per the germline V gene, CDR1 is SNHLY and CDR2 is FYNNEI. Trimming at V came to 5 bases and at J to 2 bases, leaving 3 bases not matched to a gene. The CDR3 here is CASSPGTGQETQYF. CDR3 coding DNA: TGTGCCAGCAGTCCCGGGACAGGGCAAGAGACCCAGTACTTC.

The chain is built from TRBV4-3 and TRBJ2-7; D may be TRBD2 (5 bases). The germline V and J ends were trimmed by 3 bases and 2 bases, with 11 bases remaining between them. Germline CDR1 is LGHNA and CDR2 is YSLEER. The CDR3 consists of 14 residues. Here the CDR3 DNA reads TGCGCCAGCAGCCAGATGAAGGGAGCCTACGAGCAGTACTTC. Its translation is CASSQMKGAYEQYF.

V and J are TRBV4-3 and TRBJ2-1; TRBD2 matches at 14 bases. The CDR3 runs 17 residues. The V segment lost 3 bases and the J segment 7 bases; nucleotides outside the gene matches: 8. CDR1 is LGHNA and CDR2 is YSLEER in the germline V gene. The CDR3, as DNA: TGCGCCAGCAGCCACCCAGCCGGGACTAGCGGGGGAAATGAGCAGTTCTTC. It yields the protein CASSHPAGTSGGNEQFF.

The chain links TRBV27 to TRBJ2-2, with D hard to call. V lost 5 bases and J lost 4, with 5 bases in between. CDR1 and CDR2 (germline): MNHEY, SMNVEV (reference sequence). There are 12 residues in the CDR3. CDR3 protein: CASSERTGELFF. The CDR3 DNA is TGTGCCAGCAGTGAGCGCACCGGGGAGCTGTTTTTT.

The V and J genes are TRBV7-3 and TRBJ2-3; D gene uncertain. V lost 5 bases to trimming and J lost 1 base, with 10 bases between them. The CDR3 is 14 residues long. CDR1 and CDR2 (germline): SGHTA, FQGTGA. The CDR3 nucleotides read TGTGCCAGCAGCCTGTCGGTCGGCACAGATACGCAGTATTTT. Residues: CASSLSVGTDTQYF.